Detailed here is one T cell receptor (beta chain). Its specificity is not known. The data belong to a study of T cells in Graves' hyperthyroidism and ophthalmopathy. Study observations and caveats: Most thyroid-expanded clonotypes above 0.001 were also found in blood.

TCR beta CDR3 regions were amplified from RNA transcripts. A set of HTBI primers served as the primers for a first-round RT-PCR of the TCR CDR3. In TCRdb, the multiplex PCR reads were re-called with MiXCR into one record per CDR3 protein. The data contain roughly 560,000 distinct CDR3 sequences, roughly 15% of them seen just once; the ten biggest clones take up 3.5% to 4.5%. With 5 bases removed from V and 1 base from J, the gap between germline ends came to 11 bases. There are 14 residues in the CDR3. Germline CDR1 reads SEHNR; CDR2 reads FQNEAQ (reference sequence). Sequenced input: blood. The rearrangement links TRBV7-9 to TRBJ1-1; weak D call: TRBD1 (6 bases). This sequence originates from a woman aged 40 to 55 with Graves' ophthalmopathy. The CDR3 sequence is CASSTYRANTEAFF. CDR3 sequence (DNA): TGTGCCAGCAGCACATACAGGGCGAACACTGAAGCTTTCTTT.